One and the same sample provided the 17 T cell receptor beta chains below, sequenced in a study of shared clonotypes between healthy human individuals. Profiled with immunoSEQ multiplex PCR; TCRdb holds only in-frame clones, not every one. The data contain roughly 2.6 million clones, approximately 94% of them singletons. Sequenced: naive CD4+ T cells sorted from blood. Subset here: CD45RA+ positively selected. Source of these receptors: a young man in good health.

Worth noting for this clone: Other nucleotide sequences in the sample specify the same CDR3. The V and J genes are TRBV7-9 and TRBJ1-4; 8 bases map to TRBD1. Germline lookup yields CDR1 SEHNR and CDR2 FQNEAQ (reference sequence). V was pared by 5 bases and J by 0 bases, with 2 bases of the junction left unmatched. This CDR3 is 15 amino acids long. The CDR3 sequence: CASSPDRATNEKLFF. The DNA for the CDR3 is TGTGCCAGCAGCCCGGACAGGGCAACTAATGAAAAACTGTTTTTT.

The genes are TRBV4-1 and TRBJ1-4; D not resolved. Germline loops: CDR1 MGHRA, CDR2 YSYEKL. With 4 bases removed from V and 0 bases from J, the gap between germline ends came to 12 bases. The length of the CDR3 is 16 residues. CDR3 in amino acids: CASSPTRGATNEKLFF. The CDR3 nucleotides are TGCGCCAGCAGCCCGACACGAGGCGCAACTAATGAAAAACTGTTTTTT.

The V gene is TRBV18, the J gene TRBJ1-4; D possibly corresponds to TRBD1 (5 bases). V lost 6 bases and J 6 bases, leaving 17 bases between the germline ends. The CDR3 sequence is 15 residues long. Germline V gene lookup returns CDR1 KGHSH and CDR2 LQKENI. This chain's CDR3 is CASSAARGAYEKLFF. In nucleotides, the CDR3 is TGTGCCAGCTCGGCCGCACGCGGGGCCTATGAAAAACTGTTTTTT.

The J gene is TRBJ2-7, the V gene TRBV28; D gene ambiguous. CDR1 is MDHEN and CDR2 is SYDVKM in the germline V gene. The ends were cut back, 5 bases at V and 5 bases at J, with 7 bases in the middle. CDR3 length equals 11 residues. The CDR3 protein is CASSPTHEQYF. The CDR3 DNA sequence: TGTGCCAGCAGTCCCACGCACGAGCAGTACTTC.

This chain uses TRBV10-3 with TRBJ2-2, with TRBD1 as a possible D gene (6 bases). The CDR3 has 16 amino acids. CDR1 ENHRY and CDR2 SYGVKD come from the germline V gene. The V gene lost 2 bases and the J gene lost 5 bases, with 15 bases spanning the gap. As DNA, the CDR3 is TGTGCCATCAGTGAGACAGGGCCCTCAGGGACCGGGGAGCTGTTTTTT. The encoded protein is CAISETGPSGTGELFF.

In DNA form, the CDR3 reads TGCACCAGCAGCCACCCGAACACAAAGAGGGGTACGCAGTATTTT. It codes for CTSSHPNTKRGTQYF. The J gene is TRBJ2-3, the V gene TRBV1. TRBV1 is tagged as a pseudogene. This CDR3 is built from 15 residues.

V usage is TRBV5-1 and J usage is TRBJ2-3, with 13 nucleotides matching TRBD2. Trimming removed 4 bases from V and 4 bases from J; junction bases left unmatched: 6. The CDR3 is 16 amino acids. From germline, CDR1 is SGHRS and CDR2 YFSETQ. The CDR3 loop is CASSGRLAGGPDTQYF. The CDR3 DNA is TGCGCCAGCAGCGGTCGACTAGCGGGAGGTCCAGATACGCAGTATTTT. The full variable domain, in which reference TRBV5-1 and TRBJ2-3 provide the parts outside the CDR3, is KAGVTQTPRYLIKTRGQQVTLSCSPISGHRSVSWYQQTPGQGLQFLFEYFSETQRNKGNFPGRFSGRQFSNSRSEMNVSTLELGDSALYLCASSGRLAGGPDTQYFGPGTRLTVL.

As for this clone: Additional DNA sequences in this sample encode the identical CDR3. V gene TRBV18 combines with J gene TRBJ2-7; 12 nucleotides match TRBD2. The CDR3 has 15 residues. J gave up 3 bases and V 3 bases, and 3 bases lay outside the gene matches. Germline V gives CDR1 KGHSH, CDR2 LQKENI. CDR3 region: CASSPTSGRNYEQYF. Here the CDR3 DNA reads TGTGCCAGCTCACCGACTAGCGGGAGAAACTACGAGCAGTACTTC.

The chain recombines TRBV6-6 with TRBJ2-1; 9 positions agree with TRBD2. This CDR3 has 14 residues. With V trimmed by 10 bases and J by 7 bases, 11 bases remained unmatched. Germline CDR1 and CDR2: MNHNY and SVGAGI (reference sequence). The CDR3 sequence is CAIHSGRTRNEQFF. CDR3 DNA sequence: TGTGCCATCCATAGCGGGAGAACTCGGAATGAGCAGTTCTTC.

Remarks on this clone: A read error may be the cause here, since a much bigger clone is one base away. This CDR3 is also generated by other DNA sequences in the sample. The V call is TRBV28, the J call TRBJ2-7, with unresolved D. Trimming cost V 6 bases and J 2 bases, with 5 bases left between them. Per the germline V gene, CDR1 is MDHEN and CDR2 is SYDVKM. The CDR3 length is 11 residues. CDR3 loop: CASSSAYEQYF. Written as DNA, the CDR3 is TGTGCCAGCAGCTCAGCCTACGAGCAGTACTTC.

This sequence joins TRBV4-1 and TRBJ2-2, with D perhaps matching TRBD2 (6 bases). V was clipped by 0 bases and J by 6 bases, with 11 bases between them. The germline gives CDR1 MGHRA, CDR2 YSYEKL. CDR3 length: 15 amino acids. CDR3 sequence (DNA): TGCGCCAGCAGCCAAGACGGCGGGATCCCCGGGGAGCTGTTTTTT. It translates to CASSQDGGIPGELFF.

This clone showed up just once. The chain has TRBV28 and TRBJ2-5, with 7 bases matching TRBD2. From germline, CDR1 is MDHEN and CDR2 SYDVKM. The V segment lost 5 bases and the J segment 4 bases; nucleotides outside the gene matches: 7. The CDR3 sequence is 14 residues long. CDR3 in amino acids: CASSLQRGRETQYF. The CDR3 nucleotides read TGTGCCAGCAGTCTTCAGCGGGGTCGAGAGACCCAGTACTTC.

The gene calls are TRBV7-9 and TRBJ1-4, with TRBD1 as a possible D gene (6 bases). Germline V gene sequence: CDR1 SEHNR, CDR2 FQNEAQ (reference sequence). This CDR3 region has 15 residues. V shed 4 bases and J shed 5 bases, with 14 bases lying between them. CDR3 bases: TGTGCCAGCAGCTCCCCTCGGGGGCCCAATGAAAAACTGTTTTTT. It codes for CASSSPRGPNEKLFF.

About this clone itself: Additional DNA sequences in this sample encode the identical CDR3. The chain recombines TRBV7-3 with TRBJ1-1, with D unclear. The CDR3 is 13 residues long. Per germline, CDR1 SGHTA and CDR2 FQGTGA. The germline V and J ends were trimmed by 5 bases and 1 base, with 8 bases remaining between them. CDR3 amino acids: CASSLTPNTEAFF. The CDR3 DNA follows: TGTGCCAGCAGCCTTACTCCGAACACTGAAGCTTTCTTT.

V is TRBV11-3 and J is TRBJ2-5; no firm D call. Trimming left V 4 bases short and J 0 bases short, with 12 bases between. Germline V gene sequence: CDR1 SGHNT, CDR2 YENEEA. The CDR3 has 15 amino acids. CDR3 in amino acids: CASSSRNQDQETQYF. The CDR3 DNA sequence: TGTGCCAGCAGCTCGAGAAATCAGGACCAAGAGACCCAGTACTTC.

In regard to this clone: Other DNA sequences in this sample translate to the same CDR3. The CDR3 DNA is TGTGCCTGGAGCCCTCCGGGACCCTCCTACGAGCAGTACTTC. Its translation is CAWSPPGPSYEQYF. The V and J genes are TRBV30 and TRBJ2-7; D may be TRBD1 or TRBD2 (5 bases each). V gave up 3 bases and J gave up 0 bases, with 12 bases separating them. This CDR3 spans 14 amino acids. From germline, CDR1 is GTSNPN and CDR2 SVGIG (reference sequence).

CDR3 amino acids: CASSESIGQGEQYF. CDR3 DNA: TGCGCCAGCAGTGAGTCGATAGGACAAGGCGAGCAGTACTTC. This chain joins TRBV10-1 and TRBJ2-7; a possible D gene is TRBD1 (5 bases). The CDR3 loop spans 14 amino acids. The V and J ends lost 0 bases and 6 bases respectively, with 12 bases between them. Germline CDR1 WNHNN, CDR2 SYGVQD (reference sequence).